This record covers a single TCR beta chain. Its specificity is unknown. With a J-beta primer mix and a sample-barcoded 5' primer, a second PCR ran about 7 to 12 cycles. MiXCR, applied by TCRdb to the 5' RACE reads, yields one record per CDR3 protein. The data contain 850,000 to 1,100,000 distinct CDR3 sequences, more than 30% of them singletons. Germline V gives CDR1 LGHNA, CDR2 YSLEER. CDR3 length: 15 amino acids. This sample was included in a study of blood T cells in healthy people across ages. Study outcomes and limitations: Age brought a roughly linear fall in TCR beta diversity measured per million T cells. Among long-lived donors, naive CD4+ cells were more numerous and diversity higher than in aged donors.

This chain connects TRBV4-3 to TRBJ2-7; no clear D gene. The closer fit of TRBJ2-5 to the DNA end suggests the J call may be wrong. The sequencing input was blood. The TCR comes from a man between 18 and 29 years old in good health. The CDR3 loop reads CASSQDGLEVETQYF. The CDR3 nucleotides are TGCGCCAGCAGCCAGGACGGCTTAGAAGTCGAGACCCAGTACTTC.